This section outlines one T cell receptor beta chain sequence together with its context. Within the library, unique molecular identifiers were attached to each individual cDNA molecule. TCRdb passed the RACE reads through MiXCR, listing each CDR3 protein once. The sample holds a few hundred thousand distinct CDR3 sequences; nearly 6.5% are singletons and the top ten take about 5.4%. The sample is drawn from a study of human T cells and chemical hapten exposure. Study background: Patches that contained 0.01% DPC were applied to the upper back and read at 6 days.

The time point is: patch test 2, 6 weeks after DPC sensitization. Treatment defined: therapeutic diphenylcyclopropenone sensitization with weekly scalp DPC. Germline V gene sequence: CDR1 SGHDN, CDR2 FVKESK. The CDR3 covers 11 residues. The V gene lost 0 bases and the J gene lost 9 bases, with 5 bases spanning the gap. Source: whole blood, taken in connection with sensitization to the hapten diphenylcyclopropenone (DPC). The TCR sequence derives from a woman between 18 and 30 years old with alopecia areata. Some clones in this sample may be carry-over from other donors' samples. The chain combines TRBV14 with TRBJ2-5; the D gene could be TRBD1 or TRBD2 (5 bases each). CDR3 region: CASSQEGAQYF. Here the CDR3 DNA reads TGTGCCAGCAGCCAAGAGGGGGCCCAGTACTTC.